This TCR beta chain was retrieved from a study of patients and donors after allogeneic stem cell transplantation (dated by TCRdb to 2018 to 2021). This clonotype was recorded a few times. What this receptor recognizes is not known. One base away there is no much larger clone; base qualities are not given. The method was RT-PCR. Sequencing took place on a NextSeq 550. Using fastp trimming at Q25 and MiXCR clonotype assembly, TCRdb reanalyzed the public sequencing data and kept in-frame beta chains. Entries are consolidated by CDR3 protein sequence, retaining the most common genes and DNA. Present in this sample are about 410,000 distinct CDR3 sequences, more than 15% of which were seen just once. The ten largest clones take up around 6.8% of the sample. The sample comprised blood, either unsorted or a sorted T cell fraction (not recorded which). The TCR comes from a human donor who was either an allogeneic HSCT recipient or a stem cell or donor lymphocyte infusion donor (not recorded which). It is not recorded whose cells these are; they may come from a transplant donor.

For the CDR3, the sequence is CASSYPTGQGWETQYF. The nucleotide sequence is given as TGTGCCAGCAGTTACCCTACGGGACAGGGGTGGGAGACCCAGTACTTC. Here the chain combines TRBV6-5 and TRBJ2-5; 10 central bases correspond to TRBD1. According to the germline V gene, CDR1 reads MNHEY and CDR2 reads SVGAGI. Including cysteine and phenylalanine, the CDR3 has 16 amino acids. This entry keeps only the CDR3 DNA: 48 bases, framed from base 1. For this chain, trimming is 2 bases at the V end and 5 bases at the J end, and the number of junction bases without a gene match is 8.